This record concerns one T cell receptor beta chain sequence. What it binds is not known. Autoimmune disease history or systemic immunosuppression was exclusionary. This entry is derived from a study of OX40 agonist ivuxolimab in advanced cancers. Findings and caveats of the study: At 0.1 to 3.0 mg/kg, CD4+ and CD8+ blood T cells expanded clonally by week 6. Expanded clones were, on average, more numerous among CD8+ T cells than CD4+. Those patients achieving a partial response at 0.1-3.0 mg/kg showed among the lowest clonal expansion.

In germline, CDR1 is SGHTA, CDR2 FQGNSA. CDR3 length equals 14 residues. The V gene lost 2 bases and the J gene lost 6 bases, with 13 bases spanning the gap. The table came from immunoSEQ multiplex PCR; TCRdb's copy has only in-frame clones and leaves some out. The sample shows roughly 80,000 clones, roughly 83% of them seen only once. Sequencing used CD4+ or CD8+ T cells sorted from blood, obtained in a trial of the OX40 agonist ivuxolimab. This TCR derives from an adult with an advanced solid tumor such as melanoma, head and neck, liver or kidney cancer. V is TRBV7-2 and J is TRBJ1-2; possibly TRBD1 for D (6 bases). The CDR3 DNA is TGTGCCAGCAGCTTAAGGGTCGGGGGCGATGGCTACACCTTC. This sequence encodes CASSLRVGGDGYTF.